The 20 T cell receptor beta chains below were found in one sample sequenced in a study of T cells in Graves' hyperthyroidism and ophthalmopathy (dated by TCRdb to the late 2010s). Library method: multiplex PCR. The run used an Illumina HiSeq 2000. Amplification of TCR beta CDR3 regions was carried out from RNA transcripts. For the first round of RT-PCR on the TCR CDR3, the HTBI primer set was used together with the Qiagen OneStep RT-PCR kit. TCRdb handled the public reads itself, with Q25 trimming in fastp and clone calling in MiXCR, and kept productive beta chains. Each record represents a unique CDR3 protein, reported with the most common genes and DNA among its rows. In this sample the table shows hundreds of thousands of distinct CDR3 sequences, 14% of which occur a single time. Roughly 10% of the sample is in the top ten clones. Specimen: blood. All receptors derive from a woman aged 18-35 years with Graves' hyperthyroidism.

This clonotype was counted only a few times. The CDR3 DNA reads TGTGCCAGCAGTGAAGCCGTGAGTTTGAGGCTGTTTTTT. Its protein product is CASSEAVSLRLFF. The J gene is TRBJ2-2, the V gene TRBV2; D gene uncertain. Germline-derived CDR1 and CDR2 are SNHLY and FYNNEI. CDR3 length equals 13 residues. V gave up 0 bases and J gave up 13 bases, with 12 bases separating them.

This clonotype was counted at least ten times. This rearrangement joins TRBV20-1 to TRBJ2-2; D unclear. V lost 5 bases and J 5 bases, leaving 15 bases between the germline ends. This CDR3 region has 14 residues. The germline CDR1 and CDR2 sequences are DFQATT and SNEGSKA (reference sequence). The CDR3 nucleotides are TGCAGTGCTCCCCAGGCCTCCTTGACCGGGGAGCTGTTTTTT. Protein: CSAPQASLTGELFF.

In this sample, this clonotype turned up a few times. CDR3: CASSLEDHQPQHF. Here the CDR3 DNA reads TGTGCCAGCAGTTTAGAGGACCATCAGCCCCAGCATTTT. The V and J genes are TRBV6-1 and TRBJ1-5; D gene uncertain. The CDR3 runs 13 residues. Per the germline V gene, CDR1 is MNHNS and CDR2 is SASEGT. V lost 5 bases to trimming and J lost 5 bases, with 10 bases between them.

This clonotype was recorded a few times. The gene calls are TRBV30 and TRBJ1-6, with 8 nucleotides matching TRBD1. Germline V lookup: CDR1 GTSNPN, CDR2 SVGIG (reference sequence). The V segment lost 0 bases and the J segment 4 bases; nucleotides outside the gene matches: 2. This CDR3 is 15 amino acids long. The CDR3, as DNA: TGTGCCTGGAGTGTCGGGACAGGTTATAATTCACCCCTCCACTTT. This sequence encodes CAWSVGTGYNSPLHF.

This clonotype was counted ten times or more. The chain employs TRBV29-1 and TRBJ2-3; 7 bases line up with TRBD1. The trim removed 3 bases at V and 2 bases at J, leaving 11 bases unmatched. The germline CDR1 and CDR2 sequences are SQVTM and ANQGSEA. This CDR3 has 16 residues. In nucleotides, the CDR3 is TGCAGCGTTGAGCTGGATACAGGGGCCCACACAGATACGCAGTATTTT. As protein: CSVELDTGAHTDTQYF.

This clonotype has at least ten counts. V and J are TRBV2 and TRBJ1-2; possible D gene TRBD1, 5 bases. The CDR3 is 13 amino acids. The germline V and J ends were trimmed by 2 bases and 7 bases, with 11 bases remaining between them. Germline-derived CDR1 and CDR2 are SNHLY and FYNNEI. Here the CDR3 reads CASSELRGGGYTF. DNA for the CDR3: TGTGCCAGCAGTGAATTGCGGGGCGGTGGCTACACCTTC.

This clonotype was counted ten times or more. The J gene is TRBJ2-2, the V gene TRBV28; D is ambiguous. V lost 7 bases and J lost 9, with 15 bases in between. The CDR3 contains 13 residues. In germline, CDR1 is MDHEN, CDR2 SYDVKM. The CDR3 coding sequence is TGTGCCAGCACCCCTTCTACCGTTCGGGAGCTGTTTTTT. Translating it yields CASTPSTVRELFF.

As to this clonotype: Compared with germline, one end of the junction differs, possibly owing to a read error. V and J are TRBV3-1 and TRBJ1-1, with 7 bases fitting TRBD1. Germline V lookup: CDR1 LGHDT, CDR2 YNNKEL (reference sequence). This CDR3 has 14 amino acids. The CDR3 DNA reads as TGTGCCAGCAGCCGGACACAGGGGAACGCTGAAGCTTTCTTT. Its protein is CASSRTQGNAEAFF. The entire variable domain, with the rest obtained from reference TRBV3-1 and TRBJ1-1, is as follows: DTAVSQTPKYLVTQMGNDKSIKCEQNLGHDTMYWYKQDSKKFLKIMFSYNNKELIINETVPNRFSPKSPDKAHLNLHINSLELGDSAVYFCASSRTQGNAEAFFGQGTRLTVV.

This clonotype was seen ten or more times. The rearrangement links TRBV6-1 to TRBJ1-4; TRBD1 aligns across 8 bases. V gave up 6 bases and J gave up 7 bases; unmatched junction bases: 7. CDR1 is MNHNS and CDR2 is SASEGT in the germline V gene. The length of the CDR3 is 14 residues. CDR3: CASRQTGETEKLFF. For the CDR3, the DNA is TGTGCCAGCAGACAGACAGGGGAAACTGAAAAACTGTTTTTT.

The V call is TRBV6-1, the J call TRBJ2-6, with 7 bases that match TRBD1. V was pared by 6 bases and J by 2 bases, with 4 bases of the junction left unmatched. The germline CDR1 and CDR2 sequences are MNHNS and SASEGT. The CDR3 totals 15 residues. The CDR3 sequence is CASRITGAGANVLTF. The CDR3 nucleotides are TGTGCCAGCAGAATAACAGGGGCTGGGGCCAACGTCCTGACTTTC.

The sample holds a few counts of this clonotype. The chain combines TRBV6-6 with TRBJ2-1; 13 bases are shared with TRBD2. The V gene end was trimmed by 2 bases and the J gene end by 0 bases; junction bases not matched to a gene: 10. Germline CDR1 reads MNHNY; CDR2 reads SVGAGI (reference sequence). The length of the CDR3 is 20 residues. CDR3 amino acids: CASSYHWTSGGPSSYNEQFF. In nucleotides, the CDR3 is TGTGCCAGCAGTTACCACTGGACTAGCGGGGGCCCGAGCTCCTACAATGAGCAGTTCTTC.

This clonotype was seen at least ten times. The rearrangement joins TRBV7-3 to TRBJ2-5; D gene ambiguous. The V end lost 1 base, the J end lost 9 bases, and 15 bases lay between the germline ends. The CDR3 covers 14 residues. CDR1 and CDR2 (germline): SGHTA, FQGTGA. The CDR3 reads CASSLSTSPSAQYF. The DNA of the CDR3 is TGTGCCAGCAGCTTAAGTACCTCTCCGTCGGCCCAGTACTTC.

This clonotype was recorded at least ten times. The chain's CDR3 is CASSTDLLGNEQYF. CDR3 nucleotides: TGTGCCAGCAGCACGGACCTTTTGGGGAACGAGCAGTACTTC. The chain links TRBV12-3 or TRBV12-4 to TRBJ2-7, with D uncertain. CDR3 length: 14 amino acids. Trimming shortened V by 6 bases and J by 5 bases, and 17 bases separated the two germline ends.

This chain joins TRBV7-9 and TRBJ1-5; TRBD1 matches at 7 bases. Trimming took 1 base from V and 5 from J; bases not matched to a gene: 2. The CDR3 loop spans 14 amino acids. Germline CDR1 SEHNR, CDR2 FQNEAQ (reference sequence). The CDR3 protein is CASSLGGQHQPQHF. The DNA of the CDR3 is TGTGCCAGCAGCTTAGGGGGACAGCATCAGCCCCAGCATTTT.

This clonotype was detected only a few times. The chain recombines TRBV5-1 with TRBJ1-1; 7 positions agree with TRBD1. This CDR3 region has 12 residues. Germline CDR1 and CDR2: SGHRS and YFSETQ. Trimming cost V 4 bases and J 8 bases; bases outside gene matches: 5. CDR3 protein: CASSEGAREAFF. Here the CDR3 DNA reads TGCGCCAGCAGCGAGGGGGCGAGGGAAGCTTTCTTT.

The CDR3 DNA reads TGTGCCAGCAGCGTCCGGGACGCCCGGGAAGATACGCAGTATTTT. This translates into CASSVRDAREDTQYF. The chain employs TRBV9 and TRBJ2-3; D could derive from TRBD1 or TRBD2 (5 bases each). Trimming cost V 2 bases and J 5 bases, with 15 bases left between them. The CDR3 contains 15 residues. In germline, CDR1 is SGDLS, CDR2 YYNGEE.

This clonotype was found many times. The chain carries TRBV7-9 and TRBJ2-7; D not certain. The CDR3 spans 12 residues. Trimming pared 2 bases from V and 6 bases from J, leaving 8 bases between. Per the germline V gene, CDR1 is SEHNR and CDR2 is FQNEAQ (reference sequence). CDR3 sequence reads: CASSLTYSEQYF. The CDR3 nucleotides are TGTGCCAGCAGCTTAACTTACAGCGAGCAGTACTTC. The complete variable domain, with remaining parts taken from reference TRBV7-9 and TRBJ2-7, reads DTGVSQNPRHKITKRGQNVTFRCDPISEHNRLYWYRQTLGQGPEFLTYFQNEAQLEKSRLLSDRFSAERPKGSFSTLEIQRTEQGDSAMYLCASSLTYSEQYFGPGTRLTVT.

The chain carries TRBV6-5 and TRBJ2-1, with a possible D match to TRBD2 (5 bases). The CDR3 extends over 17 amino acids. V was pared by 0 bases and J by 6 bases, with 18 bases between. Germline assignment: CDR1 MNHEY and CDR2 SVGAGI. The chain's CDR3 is CASSYSRETAVFNEQFF. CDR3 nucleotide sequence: TGTGCCAGCAGTTACTCTAGAGAAACAGCGGTTTTCAATGAGCAGTTCTTC.

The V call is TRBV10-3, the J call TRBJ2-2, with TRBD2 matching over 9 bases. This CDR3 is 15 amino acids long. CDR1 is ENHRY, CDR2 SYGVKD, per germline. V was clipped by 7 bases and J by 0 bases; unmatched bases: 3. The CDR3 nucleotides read TGTGCCATCAATGGCGGGAGGGCGAACACCGGGGAGCTGTTTTTT. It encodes CAINGGRANTGELFF.

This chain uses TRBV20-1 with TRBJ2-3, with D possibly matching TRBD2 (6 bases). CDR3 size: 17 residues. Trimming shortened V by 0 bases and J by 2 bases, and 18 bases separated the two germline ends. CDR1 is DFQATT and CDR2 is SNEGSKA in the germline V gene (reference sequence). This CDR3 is CSARDPVAASYTDTQYF. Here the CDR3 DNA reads TGCAGTGCTAGAGATCCGGTAGCGGCCTCTTACACAGATACGCAGTATTTT.